This T cell receptor beta chain was sequenced in a study of Tregs in tolerant kidney transplant recipients. For the study at large: After around 6 days with irradiated graft donor PBMCs, CFSE-labeled recipient PBMCs were FACS-sorted. Broader study findings: Validation in larger populations is needed because few patients were studied. No direct test of biological reproducibility was done here. Activated donor B cell expansion appeared to reveal the most relevant donor-specific TCRbeta repertoire.

As for this clone: Its antigen is undetermined.

V was cut by 3 bases and J by 3 bases, with 9 bases left in between. Per germline, CDR1 SGHTA and CDR2 FQGNSA. The CDR3 is 14 amino acids. Only in-frame clones appear in the TCRdb table, and some are missing; sequencing was by immunoSEQ multiplex PCR. This table holds about 8,600 clones, 45% to 55% found once. This rearrangement joins TRBV7-2 to TRBJ1-5, with D unclear. Sequencing was done on a sample of CD4+ T cells from blood cultured with allogeneic cells. This clonotype was obtained from a human donor in good health. CDR3 in amino acids: CASSFKGHNQPQHF. For the CDR3, the DNA is TGTGCCAGCAGCTTTAAGGGTCACAATCAGCCCCAGCATTTT.